This TCR beta chain derives from a study of regulatory T cells in long-lasting Graves disease. Study details: Positivity for TSH receptor antibodies plus over 5 years of antithyroid drugs meant persistent Graves' disease.

Ten or more counts support this clonotype. Its antigen is not identified. Study-level findings and limits: Persistent Graves' patients showed less TCR diversity than newly diagnosed patients showed. Possibly, too few samples lowered accuracy.

Time point reported: persistent/refractory GD, antithyroid drugs over 5 years with positive TRAb. The authors made the TCR library using RNA they extracted from PBMCs. The authors drew approximately 9 milliliters of peripheral blood into EDTA tubes. CDR3 regions were amplified by Arm-PCR using iRepertoire HTBI primers to build TCR beta libraries. TCRdb re-called the multiplex PCR reads through MiXCR, storing one row per CDR3 protein. In the table there are 500,000 to 700,000 distinct CDR3 sequences, 30% of which are singletons. V was pared by 2 bases and J by 0 bases, with 7 bases between. The CDR3 has 14 amino acids. Germline CDR1 is MDHEN and CDR2 is SYDVKM.

This sequence joins TRBV28 and TRBJ1-1; D is unclear. This clonotype originated in a female donor with Graves disease. The source was peripheral blood mononuclear cells (PBMCs), collected when the disease was refractory, from a patient treated with antithyroid drugs. In nucleotides, the CDR3 is TGTGCCAGCAGTTTAATAGGGATGAACACTGAAGCTTTCTTT. Residues: CASSLIGMNTEAFF.